The 19 T cell receptor beta chains reported below all come from one sample, sequenced in a study of blood T cell repertoires in COVID-19. TCRdb's copy holds only in-frame clones and misses some; the assay was immunoSEQ multiplex PCR. The data contain a few hundred thousand clones, 70% to 90% of them singletons. Sequenced material: PBMCs or T cells enriched from blood (not recorded which). These receptor sequences come from a woman in her fifties or sixties who had recovered from COVID-19.

V usage is TRBV7-9 and J usage is TRBJ1-4; D unclear. The CDR3 has 17 residues. The V gene lost 5 bases and the J gene lost 0 bases, with 16 bases spanning the gap. Germline V gene lookup returns CDR1 SEHNR and CDR2 FQNEAQ (reference sequence). Here the CDR3 DNA reads TGTGCCAGCAGCACCCCGTCGGGGAGTGCAACTAATGAAAAACTGTTTTTT. It codes for CASSTPSGSATNEKLFF.

This sequence joins TRBV19 and TRBJ1-1; TRBD1 might be the D (5 bases). This CDR3 is 12 amino acids long. Germline V lookup: CDR1 LNHDA, CDR2 SQIVND (reference sequence). Trimming removed 5 bases from V and 7 bases from J, with 11 bases in between. CDR3 nucleotides: TGTGCCAGTAGTTGGCAGGGTGGTGAAGCTTTCTTT. Translated, it gives CASSWQGGEAFF.

The chain has TRBV20-1 and TRBJ2-1; TRBD2 is a possible D gene (5 bases). Deletions cut 4 bases from V and 5 bases from J, with 12 bases between. The germline gives CDR1 DFQATT, CDR2 SNEGSKA (reference sequence). The CDR3 contains 13 residues. CDR3 bases: TGCAGTGCTATTGAGCGGTGGGACAATGAGCAGTTCTTC. It codes for CSAIERWDNEQFF.

This clone occurred once. V and J are TRBV5-1 and TRBJ1-3; possible D gene TRBD1, 6 bases. With 4 bases removed from V and 4 bases from J, the gap between germline ends came to 15 bases. CDR1 is SGHRS and CDR2 is YFSETQ in the germline V gene. The CDR3 sequence is 15 residues long. The CDR3 here is CASSKDSGSGNTIYF. CDR3 nucleotides: TGCGCCAGCAGCAAGGACAGTGGATCAGGAAACACCATATATTTT.

V and J are TRBV7-2 and TRBJ1-6; 7 bases align to TRBD1. The CDR3 is 17 amino acids. Trimming cost V 1 base and J 6 bases; bases outside gene matches: 9. The germline V gene has CDR1 SGHTA and CDR2 FQGNSA. This CDR3 is CASSLGWTGPANSPLHF. DNA of the CDR3: TGTGCCAGCAGCTTAGGATGGACAGGCCCAGCTAATTCACCCCTCCACTTT.

The J gene is TRBJ1-4, the V gene TRBV20-1; 7 nucleotides agree with TRBD1. Per the germline V gene, CDR1 is DFQATT and CDR2 is SNEGSKA (reference sequence). Trimming cost V 6 bases and J 7 bases; bases outside gene matches: 11. CDR3 size: 14 residues. In nucleotides, the CDR3 is TGCAGTGCGAGTCTTGCAGGGGGTGGTGAAAAACTGTTTTTT. Its translation: CSASLAGGGEKLFF.

This chain joins TRBV29-1 and TRBJ1-2; D is unresolved. Trimming cost V 4 bases and J 7 bases, with 13 bases left between them. The CDR3 has 12 amino acids. CDR1 and CDR2 (germline): SQVTM, ANQGSEA. CDR3 DNA: TGCAGCGTTGTACTAGTACCGGGTGGCTACACCTTC. This translates into CSVVLVPGGYTF.

The genes are TRBV5-3 and TRBJ1-1, with D possibly matching TRBD1 (5 bases). TRBV5-3 is an open reading frame, and its role is uncertain. CDR3 size: 16 residues. V lost 3 bases and J 1 base, leaving 16 bases between the germline ends. CDR3 sequence (DNA): TGTGCCAGAAGCTACCAAGGGGTTCTGGCGAACACTGAAGCTTTCTTT. It translates to CARSYQGVLANTEAFF.

This chain links TRBV27 with TRBJ2-7; no clear D gene. Per the germline V gene, CDR1 is MNHEY and CDR2 is SMNVEV (reference sequence). Trimming left V 6 bases short and J 4 bases short, with 13 bases between. The CDR3 spans 13 residues. The chain's CDR3 is CASSPGGQYEQYF. In DNA form, the CDR3 reads TGTGCCAGCAGCCCCGGTGGTCAATACGAGCAGTACTTC.

The J gene is TRBJ1-1, the V gene TRBV21-1. TRBV21-1 is a pseudogene. This CDR3 comprises 17 residues. The CDR3 sequence is CASSIPSGAAREAEAFF. Here the CDR3 DNA reads TGTGCCAGCAGCATCCCCTCAGGCGCTGCCCGGGAGGCTGAAGCTTTCTTT.

The chain carries TRBV30 and TRBJ1-2, with TRBD1 as a possible D gene (6 bases). Germline CDR1 is GTSNPN and CDR2 is SVGIG (reference sequence). V shed 8 bases and J shed 7 bases, with 26 bases lying between them. The CDR3 runs to 15 residues. CDR3 sequence reads: CAGMDMTVRGGGYTF. The CDR3 DNA reads TGTGCCGGGATGGACATGACAGTGAGGGGGGGTGGCTACACCTTC. Complete variable domain (other parts from reference TRBV30 and TRBJ1-2): SQTIHQWPATLVQPVGSPLSLECTVEGTSNPNLYWYRQAAGRGLQLLFYSVGIGQISSEVPQNLSASRPQDRQFILSSKKLLLSDSGFYLCAGMDMTVRGGGYTFGSGTRLTVV.

This rearrangement joins TRBV10-3 to TRBJ1-2; D call uncertain. This CDR3 has 16 amino acids. The germline CDR1 and CDR2 sequences are ENHRY and SYGVKD. V lost 6 bases and J 3 bases, leaving 20 bases between the germline ends. For the CDR3, the DNA is TGTGCCATCAGCCGGTTTGCGGGCTCGACGGACTATGGCTACACCTTC. Translation gives CAISRFAGSTDYGYTF.

The chain uses TRBV24-1 and TRBJ1-6; maybe TRBD1 (6 bases). CDR3 length equals 16 residues. The V end lost 1 base, the J end lost 6 bases, and 12 bases lay between the germline ends. Germline V lookup: CDR1 KGHDR, CDR2 SFDVKD. The CDR3 DNA sequence: TGTGCCACCAGTGATTTAAGTGGGGGCAGTAATTCACCCCTCCACTTT. Translated, it gives CATSDLSGGSNSPLHF.

The V and J genes are TRBV15 and TRBJ2-2; D possibly corresponds to TRBD1 (6 bases). The germline gives CDR1 LNHNV, CDR2 YYDKDF (reference sequence). V was shortened by 0 bases and J by 2 bases, with 19 bases between the two germline ends. The CDR3 runs to 19 residues. This chain's CDR3 is CATSRDLLSGTRNTGELFF. The CDR3 DNA follows: TGTGCCACCAGCAGAGACCTTCTATCCGGGACACGAAACACCGGGGAGCTGTTTTTT. The full variable domain, rest sourced from reference TRBV15 and TRBJ2-2, is DAMVIQNPRYQVTQFGKPVTLSCSQTLNHNVMYWYQQKSSQAPKLLFHYYDKDFNNEADTPDNFQSRRPNTSFCFLDIRSPGLGDTAMYLCATSRDLLSGTRNTGELFFGEGSRLTVL.

The CDR3 spells CASSLLQGPANTGELFF. In DNA, the CDR3 is TGTGCCAGCAGTTTGTTACAGGGGCCCGCTAATACCGGGGAGCTGTTTTTT. This chain links TRBV27 with TRBJ2-2, with 7 nucleotides matching TRBD1. From germline, CDR1 is MNHEY and CDR2 SMNVEV (reference sequence). V was pared by 3 bases and J by 5 bases, with 12 bases of the junction left unmatched. The CDR3 has 17 residues.

The V call is TRBV30, the J call TRBJ2-7; no clear D gene. Trimming cost V 0 bases and J 5 bases, with 11 bases left between them. Germline V lookup: CDR1 GTSNPN, CDR2 SVGIG (reference sequence). The CDR3 loop spans 13 amino acids. CDR3 coding DNA: TGTGCCTGGAGTGTACAGATACTCCACGAGCAGTACTTC. Its translation is CAWSVQILHEQYF.

This sequence joins TRBV3-1 (or the pseudogene TRBV3-2) and TRBJ2-1; TRBD1 agrees at 8 bases. The ends lost 1 base at V and 9 bases at J; junction bases unmatched: 14. CDR1 and CDR2 (germline): LGHDT, YNNKEL (reference sequence). The CDR3 has 17 residues. The CDR3 region is CASSQGPRGRFPFEQFF. Written as DNA, the CDR3 is TGTGCCAGCAGCCAAGGCCCCAGGGGGCGATTTCCGTTTGAGCAGTTCTTC.

This chain uses TRBV4-1 with TRBJ1-5; D might be TRBD1 (6 bases). This CDR3 spans 15 amino acids. The V gene lost 2 bases and the J gene lost 1 base, with 9 bases spanning the gap. Per the germline V gene, CDR1 is MGHRA and CDR2 is YSYEKL. The CDR3 region has the DNA TGCGCCAGCAGCCAATACAGGGAAAGCAATCAGCCCCAGCATTTT. Encoded protein: CASSQYRESNQPQHF.

CDR3 in amino acids: CASSLQVYNEQFF. The CDR3 bases are TGTGCCAGCAGCTTACAGGTATACAATGAGCAGTTCTTC. V and J are TRBV11-2 and TRBJ2-1; D gene ambiguous. V dropped 2 bases and J dropped 4 bases, with 6 bases sitting between them. Per the germline V gene, CDR1 is SGHAT and CDR2 is FQNNGV. CDR3 length: 13 residues.